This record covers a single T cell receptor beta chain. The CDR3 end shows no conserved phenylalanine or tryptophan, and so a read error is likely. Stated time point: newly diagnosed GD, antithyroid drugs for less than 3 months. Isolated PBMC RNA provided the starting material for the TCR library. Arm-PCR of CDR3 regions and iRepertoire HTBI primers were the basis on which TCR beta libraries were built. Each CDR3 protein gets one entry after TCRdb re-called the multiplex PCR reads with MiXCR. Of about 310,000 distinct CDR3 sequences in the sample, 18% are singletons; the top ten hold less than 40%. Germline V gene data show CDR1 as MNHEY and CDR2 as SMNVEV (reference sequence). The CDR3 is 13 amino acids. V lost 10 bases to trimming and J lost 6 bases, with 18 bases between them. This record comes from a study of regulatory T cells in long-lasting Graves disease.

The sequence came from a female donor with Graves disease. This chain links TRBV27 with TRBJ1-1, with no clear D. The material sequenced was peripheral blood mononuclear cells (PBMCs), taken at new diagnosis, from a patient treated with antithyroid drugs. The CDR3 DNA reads TGTGCCACCAGGCCACCCCTTGGGGCTGAAGCTTTCTCT. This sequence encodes CATRPPLGAEAFS.